The 22 T cell receptor beta chains listed next were all sequenced from one sample in a study of T cell responses to AZD1222 COVID-19 vaccine (dated by TCRdb to the early 2020s). The receptor library was made with the immunoSEQ multiplex PCR assay. Not all clones reach the TCRdb copy of this immuneACCESS table, which keeps in-frame sequences only. Checked studies attribute under half of the gap to unresolved V genes and leave the rest unexplained. This sample is represented by 150,000 or so clones; 70% to 90% of them were singletons. The ten largest clones capture approximately 8% of the sample. This specimen's time point label, interpreted: baseline before first vaccination. The material sequenced was peripheral blood, taken on day 0 of AZD1222 vaccination. These receptors were taken from an adult in good health.

V gene TRBV6-5 combines with J gene TRBJ2-5, with 9 bases identical to TRBD1. Germline CDR1 and CDR2: MNHEY and SVGAGI. This CDR3 is 14 amino acids long. The junction had 7 bases not matched to a gene; V was cut back by 6 bases and J by 5 bases. The CDR3: CASRWTGAGETQYF. CDR3 coding DNA: TGTGCCAGCAGATGGACAGGGGCAGGGGAGACCCAGTACTTC.

V usage is TRBV27 and J usage is TRBJ2-1; 8 bases match TRBD2. The CDR3 is 18 amino acids. Germline CDR1 reads MNHEY; CDR2 reads SMNVEV (reference sequence). The V segment lost 2 bases and the J segment 7 bases; nucleotides outside the gene matches: 16. Written as DNA, the CDR3 is TGTGCCAGCAGTTTAGACCCCAGATTCGCGGGGGGCCTTAATGAGCAGTTCTTC. Protein: CASSLDPRFAGGLNEQFF.

The chain joins TRBV7-9 to TRBJ1-4, with D uncertain. V lost 2 bases, J lost 0 bases, and 4 bases lay in between. This CDR3 has 14 amino acids. CDR1 is SEHNR, CDR2 FQNEAQ, per germline (reference sequence). The CDR3 DNA sequence: TGTGCCAGCAGCTTACTAGCAACTAATGAAAAACTGTTTTTT. Translated, it gives CASSLLATNEKLFF.

This chain uses TRBV6-6 with TRBJ2-2; tentatively, D is TRBD1 (7 bases). The germline gives CDR1 MNHNY, CDR2 SVGAGI (reference sequence). The V end lost 6 bases, the J end lost 3 bases, and 14 bases lay between the germline ends. This CDR3 is built from 15 residues. CDR3 protein: CASRPGGTDTGELFF. The CDR3 DNA reads as TGTGCCAGCAGACCAGGCGGGACAGACACCGGGGAGCTGTTTTTT.

This clone showed up just a few times. This chain joins TRBV19 and TRBJ1-3, with 7 positions matching TRBD1. Germline CDR1 is LNHDA and CDR2 is SQIVND (reference sequence). This CDR3 comprises 19 residues. Unmatched junction bases numbered 18, after V lost 7 bases and J lost 0 bases. CDR3 sequence: CASIRRHWDSPSSGNTIYF. The CDR3 DNA follows: TGTGCCAGTATTAGGCGGCACTGGGACAGCCCGAGCTCTGGAAACACCATATATTTT. Full variable domain (outside the CDR3, taken from reference TRBV19 and TRBJ1-3): DGGITQSPKYLFRKEGQNVTLSCEQNLNHDAMYWYRQDPGQGLRLIYYSQIVNDFQKGDIAEGYSVSREKKESFPLTVTSAQKNPTAFYLCASIRRHWDSPSSGNTIYFGEGSWLTVV.

The chain links TRBV3-1 (or the pseudogene TRBV3-2) to TRBJ2-7; possibly TRBD2 for D (5 bases). CDR1 LGHDT and CDR2 YNNKEL come from the germline V gene (reference sequence). The CDR3 extends over 12 amino acids. Trimming left V 3 bases short and J 9 bases short, with 12 bases between. The CDR3 protein is CASSHSAGRQYF. In nucleotides, the CDR3 is TGTGCCAGCAGCCACTCGGCGGGCAGGCAGTACTTC.

This clone was seen just once. V is TRBV6-5 and J is TRBJ1-1; D is perhaps TRBD1 (5 bases). V gave up 8 bases and J gave up 5 bases, with 18 bases separating them. Germline loops: CDR1 MNHEY, CDR2 SVGAGI. This CDR3 comprises 14 residues. The CDR3 reads CASGRDPRRTEAFF. As DNA, the CDR3 is TGTGCCAGCGGAAGGGACCCCAGACGGACTGAAGCTTTCTTT.

J is TRBJ2-3 and V is TRBV5-1; D remains unclear. V lost 5 bases and J lost 0, with 13 bases in between. This CDR3 region has 15 residues. The germline V gene has CDR1 SGHRS and CDR2 YFSETQ. DNA of the CDR3: TGCGCCAGCAGTTTACGCACTCCTAGCACAGATACGCAGTATTTT. Translation gives CASSLRTPSTDTQYF. Drawing the rest from reference TRBV5-1 and TRBJ2-3, the complete variable domain is KAGVTQTPRYLIKTRGQQVTLSCSPISGHRSVSWYQQTPGQGLQFLFEYFSETQRNKGNFPGRFSGRQFSNSRSEMNVSTLELGDSALYLCASSLRTPSTDTQYFGPGTRLTVL.

This clone was detected a few times. V and J are TRBV2 and TRBJ2-7; D uncertain. Germline loops: CDR1 SNHLY, CDR2 FYNNEI. V was pared by 1 base and J by 0 bases, with 13 bases between. The length of the CDR3 is 16 residues. The CDR3 nucleotides read TGTGCCAGCAGTGAAGGAGGCACAGATAGCTCCTACGAGCAGTACTTC. Translated, it gives CASSEGGTDSSYEQYF.

The V call is TRBV19, the J call TRBJ2-3; maybe TRBD2 (7 bases). Per germline, CDR1 LNHDA and CDR2 SQIVND (reference sequence). V dropped 6 bases and J dropped 1 base, with 11 bases sitting between them. CDR3 length equals 14 residues. CDR3 protein: CASRVGGGTDTQYF. The CDR3 bases are TGTGCCAGTAGGGTAGGGGGGGGCACAGATACGCAGTATTTT.

The genes are TRBV9 and TRBJ2-2; D is perhaps TRBD1 (5 bases). Trimming took 3 bases from V and 6 from J, leaving 9 bases between them. Germline V gene sequence: CDR1 SGDLS, CDR2 YYNGEE. This CDR3 comprises 13 residues. The CDR3 is CASSGQGPGELFF. The CDR3 nucleotides are TGTGCCAGCAGCGGGCAGGGTCCCGGGGAGCTGTTTTTT.

The chain is built from TRBV27 and TRBJ2-7, with TRBD1 matching 9 bases. The CDR3 consists of 16 residues. Trimming at V came to 2 bases and at J to 7 bases, leaving 12 bases not matched to a gene. Germline V gene data show CDR1 as MNHEY and CDR2 as SMNVEV (reference sequence). The DNA for the CDR3 is TGTGCCAGCAGTTTAGGCCGCGGGACAGGGCAATTAGAGCAGTACTTC. The encoded protein is CASSLGRGTGQLEQYF.

The V call is TRBV2, the J call TRBJ2-7; tentative D call: TRBD1 (5 bases). The CDR3 spans 16 residues. V was clipped by 1 base and J by 9 bases, with 22 bases between them. CDR1 and CDR2 (germline): SNHLY, FYNNEI. DNA for the CDR3: TGTGCCAGCAGTGAAGTAAAAGGGGATCCTCCCAAGGGGCAGTACTTC. Translating it yields CASSEVKGDPPKGQYF. Full variable domain (missing parts from reference TRBV2 and TRBJ2-7): EPEVTQTPSHQVTQMGQEVILRCVPISNHLYFYWYRQILGQKVEFLVSFYNNEISEKSEIFDDQFSVERPDGSNFTLKIRSTKLEDSAMYFCASSEVKGDPPKGQYFGPGTRLTVT.

CDR3 sequence (DNA): TGTGCCACCAGCAGAGATCGGAGCAGCTACAATGAGCAGTTCTTC. It yields the protein CATSRDRSSYNEQFF. The chain recombines TRBV15 with TRBJ2-1; D remains unclear. Germline V gene sequence: CDR1 LNHNV, CDR2 YYDKDF (reference sequence). The CDR3 totals 15 residues. V lost 0 bases, J lost 3 bases, and 9 bases lay in between.

The J gene is TRBJ1-5, the V gene TRBV30, with D possibly TRBD1 on 5 matching bases. Trimming removed 1 base at V and 6 bases at J, with 13 bases between. The CDR3 is 14 residues long. The V gene's germline CDR1 is GTSNPN and CDR2 SVGIG (reference sequence). The CDR3 protein is CAWSEGGARQPQHF. CDR3 in DNA: TGTGCCTGGAGTGAGGGTGGGGCGCGTCAGCCCCAGCATTTT.

This clone was seen more than once but under ten times. V and J are TRBV11-2 and TRBJ1-1; D remains ambiguous. Deletions cut 1 base from V and 0 bases from J, with 6 bases between. The CDR3 consists of 14 residues. CDR1 is SGHAT and CDR2 is FQNNGV in the germline V gene. CDR3 in amino acids: CASSLGRMNTEAFF. The CDR3, as DNA: TGTGCCAGCAGCTTAGGTAGAATGAACACTGAAGCTTTCTTT.

The V and J genes are TRBV6-4 and TRBJ1-6; D is possibly TRBD1 (5 bases). The V end was cut by 0 bases, the J end by 19 bases, with 13 bases between. Germline CDR1 reads MRHNA; CDR2 reads SNTAGT. The CDR3 contains 12 residues. CDR3 loop: CASSDSNRLGHF. CDR3 DNA sequence: TGTGCCAGCAGTGACTCGAACAGGCTTGGACACTTT.

The V and J genes are TRBV19 and TRBJ1-2, with unresolved D. The V end was cut by 9 bases, the J end by 8 bases, with 16 bases between. The length of the CDR3 is 12 residues. Germline V gene lookup returns CDR1 LNHDA and CDR2 SQIVND (reference sequence). The CDR3 region has the DNA TGTGCCAGCACCGCCCACGCGACAGGCTACACCTTC. This gives the protein CASTAHATGYTF.

The rearrangement links TRBV2 to TRBJ1-2; TRBD1 is a possible D gene (5 bases). The CDR3 runs 12 residues. Between the trimmed V and J ends, which lost 10 bases and 4 bases, there was a span of 13 bases. Germline V CDR1 and CDR2: SNHLY, FYNNEI. CDR3 protein: CANLKDSYGYTF. Here the CDR3 DNA reads TGTGCCAACCTAAAAGACAGCTATGGCTACACCTTC.

CDR3 in DNA: TGTGCCAGCAGTTTATTGTTAGGGAACACTGAAGCTTTCTTT. Protein product: CASSLLLGNTEAFF. V and J are TRBV28 and TRBJ1-1; D remains unclear. The V and J ends lost 1 base and 1 base respectively, with 7 bases between them. CDR1 MDHEN and CDR2 SYDVKM come from the germline V gene. This CDR3 spans 14 amino acids.

The rearrangement links TRBV7-2 to TRBJ1-2, with TRBD1 matching over 9 bases. Germline CDR1 is SGHTA and CDR2 is FQGNSA. With 5 bases clipped from V and 4 bases from J, the junction kept 17 bases outside the gene matches. The CDR3 sequence is 18 residues long. Here the CDR3 DNA reads TGTGCCAGCAGCCTTACTCCCGGGGCGGGACAGGGCCTCTATGGCTACACCTTC. It codes for CASSLTPGAGQGLYGYTF.

This rearrangement joins TRBV6-5 to TRBJ1-1; 7 bases match TRBD1. From germline, CDR1 is MNHEY and CDR2 SVGAGI. The ends lost 5 bases at V and 3 bases at J; junction bases unmatched: 6. CDR3 length: 14 residues. In DNA form, the CDR3 reads TGTGCCAGCAGTCCAGACAGGGCCTACACTGAAGCTTTCTTT. Translated, it gives CASSPDRAYTEAFF.